This T cell receptor (beta chain) is from a study of cytomegalovirus exposure and HLA in healthy donors. This clone was observed a few times. Primers included in the PCR were 60 Vbeta and 13 Jbeta primers. TCRdb's table, derived via immunoSEQ multiplex PCR, lists solely in-frame clones and lacks some. The sample lists about 130,000 clones, approximately 72% occurring once. The germline CDR1 and CDR2 sequences are LNHNV and YYDKDF (reference sequence). This CDR3 has 16 amino acids. V shed 3 bases and J 1 base; nucleotides not matched to a gene: 8. The gene calls are TRBV15 and TRBJ1-1; 7 bases fit TRBD1. This TCR derives from a human donor in good health. Sequencing was carried out using PBMCs. The CDR3 sequence: CATSRKGAGGNTEAFF. Here the CDR3 DNA reads TGTGCCACCAGCAGGAAGGGGGCAGGGGGGAACACTGAAGCTTTCTTT.